This record covers a single T cell receptor beta chain. Its antigen is unknown. Qualities for individual bases were not recorded, and no much larger clone is one base off. This entry is derived from a study of T cells in Graves' hyperthyroidism and ophthalmopathy (dated 2019 in TCRdb). About the investigation overall: To identify distinguishing TCR V-J signatures, a discovery cohort of about a hundred patients was used, comprising some 45 with Graves' ophthalmopathy and some 57 with stable Graves' hyperthyroidism. The paper describes TCR Vbeta CDR3 sequencing of around 130 peripheral blood samples, made up of roughly 40 ophthalmopathy patients, roughly 75 hyperthyroidism patients and 17 progressor patients. Whether ophthalmopathy could be predicted prospectively was tested in an independent validation cohort made up of approximately 19 hyperthyroidism patients plus 17 patients who later progressed to ophthalmopathy. The approximately 90 discovery patients were divided at random into training and test sets in a 7:3 ratio. The study also compared thyroid tissue and blood T-cell repertoires from several Graves' hyperthyroidism patients. Following sampling, methimazole starting at 30 mg daily was given to hyperthyroidism patients, and high-dose intravenous methylprednisolone was given to ophthalmopathy patients.

The full study reports these points: Blood samples also contained most of the expanded thyroid clonotypes (frequency above 0.001), which suggests that blood repertoires may reflect thyroid immune responses. No statistical method was used to set the sample size in advance, and investigators knew the group allocation. During validation, the model predicted progression to ophthalmopathy a median of around 7 months ahead of onset, with roughly 65% sensitivity and under 85% specificity. Ophthalmopathy was separated from stable hyperthyroidism by a 13 V-J signature model, with approximately 89% sensitivity and approximately 81% specificity obtained in cross-validation and 80%/75% obtained in testing.

The study excluded patients with uncontrolled infections, other autoimmune diseases, pregnancy or lactation. Diagnoses were established on the basis of clinical symptoms, serum thyroxine and TRAb, thyroid ultrasound, and orbital computed tomography. Total RNA was extracted with Trizol reagent, and quality was checked on an Agilent 2100 Bioanalyzer. Amplification of TCR beta CDR3 regions was carried out from RNA transcripts. The first round of RT-PCR for the TCR CDR3 was performed with the HTBI primer set and the Qiagen OneStep RT-PCR kit. Libraries were constructed in a second round of multiplex PCR, after which size selection and purification were carried out. Libraries were sequenced paired-end with 100 bp reads on an Illumina HiSeq2000. Under the source paper's analysis protocol: Raw data were processed with SOAPnuke, discarding reads with adapters, uncalled bases, mean Phred below 15, or no exact constant-primer or identifier match. COPE v1.2.5 was used to merge the high-quality paired reads, and each unique nucleotide sequence was defined as a clonotype. MiTCR v1.1 was used to align the clonotypes against IMGT TRBV, TRBD and TRBJ reference segments. The analysis included only V-J combinations with a frequency above 0.0001, which together covered 99% to 99.2% of the repertoires. A TCS score was defined as the ratio of F50 (clonal expansion) to E x V (chaos), with BLOSUM62-based TCRdist applied between CDR3 peptides within each V-J. Welch's t-statistics and random forest reduced roughly 540 V-J features to 10 to 15, which were used in a naive Bayes classifier (R e1071). The similarity between thyroid and blood repertoires was quantified using the Morisita-Horn index. Clones were called with MiXCR by TCRdb after fastp trimmed the public reads at Q25, and only in-frame beta chains were retained. A single entry per CDR3 protein holds the most common genes and DNA from its merged rows. TCRdb's processing, not the study's, gives the V and J calls here. This sample gives 600,000 to 700,000 distinct CDR3 sequences in total; 45% of them show up just once. The leading ten clones occupy under 8.5% of the sample.

CDR1 and CDR2 are drawn from the germline V gene: MNHEY, SVGAGI. V loses 6 bases of germline sequence and J loses 4 bases, and the interval between the two ends is 15 bases. The CDR3 runs 14 residues from the cysteine to the phenylalanine. The sequence is cut down to CDR3 DNA, 42 bases in frame from base 1. Material: peripheral blood or thyroid tissue (not recorded which). The sequence was obtained from an adult man with Graves' disease, either hyperthyroidism or ophthalmopathy (not recorded which). The chain was built from TRBV6-5 and TRBJ1-1; TRBD1 is a possible D gene, resting on 6 matching bases. Here is the DNA: TGTGCCAGCAGCCAGGACGAGGGGGTCACTGAAGCTTTCTTT. Its protein product is CASSQDEGVTEAFF.